This entry features one T cell receptor (beta chain) sequence. Its cognate antigen has yet to be identified. The input lacks base qualities; no much larger clone sits a single base away. Other nucleotide sequences in the sample specify the same CDR3. The donors were healthy, HIV-negative adults with no recently reported acute infections or vaccinations. Only Caucasian adults living in Nashville, Tennessee, USA were represented among the donors. CD4+ T cells were enriched by magnetic negative selection, after which naive cells were positively selected on CD45RA and the negative fraction was taken as the memory subset. After blood collection by leukapheresis, PBMCs were isolated using Ficoll-Histopaque density gradient centrifugation and then cryopreserved in the vapor phase of liquid nitrogen. Analytical flow cytometry was used to check the purity and quantity of every magnetically sorted T cell population. Each sorted fraction had its genomic DNA isolated and then quantified by UV absorbance on a Nanodrop 2000c.

This sample was taken from a study of shared clonotypes between healthy human individuals (dated by TCRdb to about 2020). In terms of the full investigation: Three men and a couple of women, aged 18 to 49 years, made up the cohort. Per donor, three plates each were used for CD4 naive and CD4 memory, two for CD8 naive, and one for CD8 memory. To estimate repertoire size and how much clonotype sharing occurs between individuals, the study deeply sequenced the blood TCR repertoires of five or six healthy adults. Different laboratories and diverse techniques were used to prepare libraries and sequence TCR repertoires, to increase sequencing depth and limit assay-specific biases. Leukapheresis yielded between about 0.94 and 9 billion PBMCs per donor.

TCR CDR3 regions were amplified from genomic DNA by multiplex PCR using the deep immunoSEQ assay. Extracted genomic DNA from each cell subset was spread evenly across all wells of several immunoSEQ 96-well plates, with each plate serving as a replicate. For sorted subsets, roughly 200 ng of genomic DNA, equivalent to 25,000 to 35,000 T cell genomes, went into each replicate PCR. Purified libraries were quantified with a Qubit 3.0 fluorometer, sized on a Bioanalyzer 2100, and re-quantified with the KAPA Library Quantification kit. A separate single-read 150-cycle Illumina NextSeq 550 flow cell was used to sequence each immunoSEQ 96-well plate. Processing in the source paper ran as follows. The immunoSEQ output contained only junctional sequences without quality scores, so filtering could not match that applied to full-length reads. To assign V/J genes and CDR3, sequences were annotated using PyIR, a Python wrapper for IgBLAST v1.9, with IMGT germline references. Any read was removed if the V/J assignment was weak (E-value above 1e-6), the CDR3 was missing, or the read contained stop codons, out-of-frame junctions, or ambiguous translated residues. V3J clonotypes were defined by identical inferred V gene, J gene, and CDR3 amino acid sequence. To compute the percentage overlap between repertoires, the number of shared unique clonotypes was divided by the size of the smaller repertoire. Repertoire richness was assessed with RTK rarefaction, the Chao1 estimator, and Recon v2.1 estimates of unobserved clonotypes. OLGA was used to compute generation probabilities for all TCRbeta clonotypes that the gDNA method yielded from four donors. Here the immuneACCESS table is served through TCRdb, limited to in-frame sequences with V and J called. Missing clones are a known gap in these copies; in checked studies unresolved V genes cover under half, and the rest lacks a known reason. Clonal size and the V and J genes are those of that table, whereas D and trimming came from the DNA. In all, the sample holds around 1 million clones, and 60% to 85% of those were seen once. The biggest ten clones account for roughly 1.5% of the sample.

CDR1 SGHNT and CDR2 YENEEA are derived from the germline V gene. Including the terminal cysteine and phenylalanine, the CDR3 comprises 15 residues. Only the CDR3 part of the read is kept: 45 bases, read in frame from the first base. V is reduced by 1 base and J by 1 base, leaving a spacing of 5 bases between them. The study at large found these results: Clonotypes shared by all four sorted-subset donors showed higher generation probabilities than non-shared clonotypes. The genetic and exposure-history diversity represented was limited by the small number of donors. Based on pairwise subsampling, the degree of clonotype sharing among donors was expected to be affected by sequencing depth. Incomplete sequencing was indicated by rarefaction of sorted-subset datasets, despite the large sequencing depth. Estimated clonotype richness was generally larger for naive than for memory subsets. About 4.5% of naive CD4, 3.5% of naive CD8, about 2.1% of memory CD4, and more than 0.35% of memory CD8 clonotypes were shared across a few donors. Sampling was restricted to blood, and TCR repertoires in tissue are likely to differ from TCR repertoires in blood.

The chain is encoded by TRBV11-3 joined to TRBJ2-6, with TRBD1 perhaps the D gene, on 5 matching bases. Sequenced input: memory CD4+ T cells sorted from blood. The intended sense of this specimen's cell subset or site label: CD45RA-negative fraction. The sequence was obtained from a man younger than 30 in good health. The DNA sequence is TGTGCCAGCAGCTTAGCAGGGTCTGGGGCCAACGTCCTGACTTTC. It is translated as CASSLAGSGANVLTF.